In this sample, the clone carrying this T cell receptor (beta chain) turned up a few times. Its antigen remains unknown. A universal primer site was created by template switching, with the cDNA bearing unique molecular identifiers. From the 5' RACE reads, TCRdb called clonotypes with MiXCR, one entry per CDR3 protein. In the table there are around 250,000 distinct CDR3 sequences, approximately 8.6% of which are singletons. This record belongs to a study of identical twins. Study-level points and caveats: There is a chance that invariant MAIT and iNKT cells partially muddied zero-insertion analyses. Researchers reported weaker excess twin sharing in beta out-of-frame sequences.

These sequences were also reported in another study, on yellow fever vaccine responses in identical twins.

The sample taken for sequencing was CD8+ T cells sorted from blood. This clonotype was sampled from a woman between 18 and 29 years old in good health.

CDR3 amino acids: CASSQGPGVHEQYF. The CDR3 bases are TGCGCCAGCAGCCAAGGTCCGGGCGTCCACGAGCAGTACTTC. The chain recombines TRBV4-3 with TRBJ2-7; D unresolved. Germline-derived CDR1 and CDR2 are LGHNA and YSLEER. V was clipped by 1 base and J by 5 bases, with 12 bases between them. This CDR3 has 14 amino acids.